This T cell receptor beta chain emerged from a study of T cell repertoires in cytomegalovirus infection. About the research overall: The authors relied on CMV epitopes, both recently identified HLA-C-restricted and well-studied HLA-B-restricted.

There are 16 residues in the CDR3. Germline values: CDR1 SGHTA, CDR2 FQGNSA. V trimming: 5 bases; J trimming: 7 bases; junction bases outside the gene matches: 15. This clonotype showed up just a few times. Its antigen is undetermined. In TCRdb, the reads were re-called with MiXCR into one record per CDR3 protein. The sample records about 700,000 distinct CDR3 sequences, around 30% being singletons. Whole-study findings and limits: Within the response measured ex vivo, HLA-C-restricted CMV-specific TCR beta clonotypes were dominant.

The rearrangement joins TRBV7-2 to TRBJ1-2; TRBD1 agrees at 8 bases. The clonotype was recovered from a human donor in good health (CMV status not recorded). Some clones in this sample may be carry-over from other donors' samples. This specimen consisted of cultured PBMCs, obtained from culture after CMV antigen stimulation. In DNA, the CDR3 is TGTGCCAGCAGCCCACGGTTTCAGGGGGCTACAGGTGGCTACACCTTC. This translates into CASSPRFQGATGGYTF.